This T cell receptor beta chain was identified during a study of OX40 agonist ivuxolimab in advanced cancers. Generated by immunoSEQ multiplex PCR, the TCRdb table keeps only in-frame clones and is missing some. The table has roughly 80,000 clones, 80% to 90% seen once; the top ten hold 1.9%. The germline CDR1 and CDR2 sequences are LGHNA and YSLEER. Trimming cost V 1 base and J 4 bases, with 8 bases left between them. CDR3 length: 14 amino acids. V usage is TRBV4-3 and J usage is TRBJ1-3; the D is unclear. Specimen: CD4+ or CD8+ T cells sorted from blood, collected in a trial of the OX40 agonist ivuxolimab. The origin of this receptor is an adult with an advanced solid tumor such as melanoma, head and neck, liver or kidney cancer. This CDR3 reads CASSQGNRGNTIYF. The CDR3 coding sequence is TGCGCCAGCAGCCAAGGGAATCGGGGAAACACCATATATTTT.